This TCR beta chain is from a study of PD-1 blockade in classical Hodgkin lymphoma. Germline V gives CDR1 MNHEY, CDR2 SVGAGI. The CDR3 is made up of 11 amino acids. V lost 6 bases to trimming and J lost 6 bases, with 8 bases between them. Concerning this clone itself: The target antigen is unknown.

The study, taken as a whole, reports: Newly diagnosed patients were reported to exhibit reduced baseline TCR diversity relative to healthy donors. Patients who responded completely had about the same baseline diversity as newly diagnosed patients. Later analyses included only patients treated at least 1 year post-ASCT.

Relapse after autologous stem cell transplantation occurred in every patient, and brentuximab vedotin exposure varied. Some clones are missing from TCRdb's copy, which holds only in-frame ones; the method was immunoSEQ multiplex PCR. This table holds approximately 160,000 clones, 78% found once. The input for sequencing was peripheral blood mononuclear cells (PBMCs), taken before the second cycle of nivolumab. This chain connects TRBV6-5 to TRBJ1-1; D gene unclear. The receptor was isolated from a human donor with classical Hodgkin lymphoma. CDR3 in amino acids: CASRQHSEAFF. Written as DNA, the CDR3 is TGTGCCAGCAGACAACACTCTGAAGCTTTCTTT.